The source of this TCR beta chain is a study of cytomegalovirus exposure and HLA in healthy donors. Notes on the study in general: Productive status was seen about 90% or about 30% of the time for most TCR beta V segments in an earlier analysis. A later analysis linked a missense DCLRE1C variant to TCR beta V- and J-gene trimming. Listed as cytomegalovirus-associated were more than 150 TCR beta chains.

A word on this clone: Its antigen is still unknown.

Both 60 Vbeta primers and 13 Jbeta primers went into the PCR. TCRdb's copy holds only in-frame clones and misses some; the assay was immunoSEQ multiplex PCR. The sample has about 130,000 clones; approximately 61% are singletons. The CDR3 spans 13 residues. V was clipped by 0 bases and J by 8 bases, with 5 bases between them. Germline V gene lookup returns CDR1 MGHRA and CDR2 YSYEKL. The specimen was PBMCs. V and J are TRBV4-1 and TRBJ1-6; a weak D match, TRBD1 (5 bases). The clonotype comes from a human donor in good health. The CDR3 spells CASSQDRDSPLHF. The CDR3 coding sequence is TGCGCCAGCAGCCAAGACAGGGATTCACCCCTCCACTTT.